The rows below give T cell receptor beta chains drawn from one sample of a study of shared clonotypes between healthy human individuals. The protocol was immunoSEQ multiplex PCR, while the TCRdb copy is restricted to in-frame clones and leaves out a portion. The data contain hundreds of thousands of clones, around 72% of them singletons. Sequencing used memory CD4+ T cells sorted from blood. The source of these receptors is a woman in her twenties or thirties in good health. CDR3s include the opening cysteine and the closing phenylalanine or tryptophan. The D gene is left open where the match is weak. Not every row has a clone size; where given, it reads once, few, many or a size class.

clone size	D gene	J gene	V gene	CDR3 protein	CDR3 DNA
-	-	TRBJ2-1	TRBV4-1	CASSQVRAPNEQFF	TGCGCCAGCAGCCAAGTTCGGGCGCCCAATGAGCAGTTCTTC
-	-	TRBJ2-2	TRBV5-6	CASSPTWNTGELFF	TGTGCCAGCAGCCCAACATGGAACACCGGGGAGCTGTTTTTT
-	-	TRBJ1-1	TRBV18	CASSRTDEAFF	TGTGCCAGCTCTAGGACAGATGAAGCTTTCTTT
few	TRBD1	TRBJ2-1	TRBV18	CASSPGTGAYNEQFF	TGTGCCAGCTCACCCGGGACAGGGGCTTACAATGAGCAGTTCTTC
-	-	TRBJ2-5	TRBV5-4	CASSLAVEETQYF	TGTGCCAGCAGCTTGGCTGTCGAAGAGACCCAGTACTTC
once	-	TRBJ2-2	TRBV5-4	CASSPWTEITGELFF	TGTGCCAGCAGCCCCTGGACAGAGATCACCGGGGAGCTGTTTTTT
-	TRBD1	TRBJ2-2	TRBV2	CASRWDRGPGANTGELFF	TGTGCCAGCAGGTGGGACAGGGGGCCTGGTGCGAACACCGGGGAGCTGTTTTTT
-	-	TRBJ2-7	TRBV10-3	CANPGVGKRSSYEQYF	TGTGCCAACCCTGGGGTGGGTAAAAGGAGCTCCTACGAGCAGTACTTC
few	-	TRBJ1-1	TRBV9	CASSEAVNTEAFF	TGTGCCAGCAGCGAGGCGGTGAACACTGAAGCTTTCTTT
-	-	TRBJ2-4	TRBV19	CASSIGEGAGVAKNIQYF	TGTGCCAGTAGTATAGGAGAAGGGGCAGGGGTAGCCAAAAACATTCAGTACTTC
-	-	TRBJ2-7	TRBV10-2	CASSEVTSGPYEQYF	TGCGCCAGCAGTGAAGTTACGTCGGGGCCCTACGAGCAGTACTTC
-	-	TRBJ2-1	TRBV7-2	CASSLVRTEYNEQFF	TGTGCCAGCAGCTTAGTTCGGACAGAGTACAATGAGCAGTTCTTC
few	-	TRBJ1-5	TRBV7-2	CASSFHDRQTQHF	TGTGCCAGCAGCTTCCACGACAGACAGACCCAGCATTTT
few	-	TRBJ1-5	TRBV7-2	CASSSDSLSNQPQHF	TGTGCCAGCAGCTCTGACAGCCTTAGCAATCAGCCCCAGCATTTT
once	TRBD2	TRBJ2-3	TRBV5-1	CASSSTSGSTDTQYF	TGCGCCAGCAGCTCCACTAGCGGTAGCACAGATACGCAGTATTTT
-	-	TRBJ1-2	TRBV7-2	CASSLNGVYGYTF	TGTGCCAGCAGCTTGAACGGAGTCTATGGCTACACCTTC
-	-	TRBJ1-4	TRBV11-2	CASSLGQSGEKLFF	TGTGCCAGCAGCTTAGGACAGTCGGGCGAAAAACTGTTTTTT
-	-	TRBJ1-5	TRBV19	CASSSLGLEDQPQHF	TGTGCCAGTAGTTCCTTGGGCCTGGAGGATCAGCCCCAGCATTTT
-	-	TRBJ2-1	TRBV7-8	CASTPRESSYNEQFF	TGTGCCAGCACCCCCAGGGAGAGCTCCTACAATGAGCAGTTCTTC
-	-	TRBJ2-1	TRBV27	CASRGPYNEQFF	TGTGCCAGCAGAGGACCTTACAATGAGCAGTTCTTC
few	TRBD1	TRBJ1-2	TRBV6-5	CASSRTGASYGYTF	TGTGCCAGCAGCCGGACAGGCGCTTCCTATGGCTACACCTTC
once	-	TRBJ1-4	TRBV4-1	CASSQEGRINEKLFF	TGCGCCAGCAGCCAAGAGGGACGGATTAATGAAAAACTGTTTTTT
-	TRBD2	TRBJ2-1	TRBV29-1	CSVEDGGTTYNEQFF	TGCAGCGTTGAAGACGGAGGGACTACCTACAATGAGCAGTTCTTC
many	TRBD1	TRBJ1-5	TRBV19	CASSMTGVRQPQHF	TGTGCCAGTAGTATGACAGGGGTTCGTCAGCCCCAGCATTTT
once	-	TRBJ1-4	TRBV19	CASSIMGSSTNEKLFF	TGTGCCAGTAGTATTATGGGTTCCTCAACTAATGAAAAACTGTTTTTT
-	-	TRBJ2-3	TRBV11-2	CASSPKRISTDTQYF	TGTGCCAGCAGCCCCAAGCGGATTAGCACAGATACGCAGTATTTT
once	TRBD2	TRBJ2-5	TRBV11-2	CASSLGAGGRVETQYF	TGTGCCAGCAGCTTAGGAGCGGGAGGGAGGGTAGAGACCCAGTACTTC
-	TRBD2	TRBJ2-5	TRBV7-2	CASSGLAGGPPETQYF	TGTGCCAGCAGCGGACTAGCGGGAGGGCCTCCAGAGACCCAGTACTTC
-	TRBD2	TRBJ2-6	TRBV19	CASSQAYGGRVVAGANVLTF	TGTGCCAGTAGCCAGGCCTATGGCGGGAGAGTGGTAGCTGGGGCCAACGTCCTGACTTTC
-	TRBD2	TRBJ2-7	TRBV4-1	CASSRGLAGAFYEQYF	TGCGCCAGCAGCCGAGGACTAGCGGGAGCTTTTTACGAGCAGTACTTC
few	-	TRBJ2-3	TRBV7-2	CASRSRGPDTQYF	TGTGCCAGCAGGTCGCGTGGGCCCGATACGCAGTATTTT
-	-	TRBJ2-7	TRBV6-1	CASSEVGNEQYF	TGTGCCAGCAGTGAAGTAGGGAACGAGCAGTACTTC
once	TRBD2	TRBJ2-1	TRBV15	CATSAGQIGLAGSITNEQFF	TGTGCCACCAGCGCAGGTCAAATTGGGCTAGCGGGTTCAATCACAAATGAGCAGTTCTTC
-	TRBD1	TRBJ2-6	TRBV19	CASGIPGGSGANVLTF	TGTGCCAGTGGTATACCAGGGGGCTCTGGGGCCAACGTCCTGACTTTC
-	-	TRBJ2-7	TRBV10-3	CAITGRKDYEQYF	TGTGCCATCACGGGACGGAAAGACTACGAGCAGTACTTC